The 23 T cell receptor beta chains below all came from one sample that was sequenced in a study of blood T cell repertoires in COVID-19. Sequenced by immunoSEQ multiplex PCR; TCRdb stores in-frame clones only, minus some. The table records about 190,000 clones, over 80% of them present only once. Sequenced input: peripheral blood. Receptors originate from a middle-aged woman with acute or convalescent COVID-19.

J is TRBJ1-5 and V is TRBV19; D is perhaps TRBD1 (6 bases). Germline CDR1 LNHDA, CDR2 SQIVND (reference sequence). The CDR3 has 15 residues. The V end was cut by 6 bases, the J end by 6 bases, with 18 bases between. CDR3 sequence reads: CASRSNGGAVQPQHF. The CDR3 nucleotides read TGTGCCAGTAGATCAAACGGGGGGGCGGTTCAGCCCCAGCATTTT.

The chain employs TRBV28 and TRBJ1-5; 7 positions match TRBD1. The junction had 9 bases not matched to a gene; V was cut back by 5 bases and J by 5 bases. Germline V gene lookup returns CDR1 MDHEN and CDR2 SYDVKM. The CDR3 contains 15 residues. CDR3 region: CASSTGGTAYQPQHF. The CDR3, as DNA: TGTGCCAGCAGTACCGGTGGGACAGCTTATCAGCCCCAGCATTTT.

The chain links TRBV7-2 to TRBJ1-2; D uncertain. The CDR3 covers 15 residues. The V end lost 2 bases, the J end lost 5 bases, and 15 bases lay between the germline ends. Germline CDR1 is SGHTA and CDR2 is FQGNSA. This CDR3 reads CASSLTPGQKYGYTF. The CDR3 DNA is TGTGCCAGCAGCTTAACCCCAGGTCAGAAATATGGCTACACCTTC.

The V gene is TRBV18, the J gene TRBJ2-7; TRBD2 matches at 7 bases. J gave up 2 bases and V 0 bases, and 13 bases lay outside the gene matches. CDR1 KGHSH and CDR2 LQKENI come from the germline V gene. This CDR3 has 18 residues. CDR3 protein: CASSPPLFLREFPYEQYF. The CDR3 DNA follows: TGTGCCAGCTCACCACCGCTATTCTTGCGGGAGTTCCCCTACGAGCAGTACTTC.

This clone has just a few counts. V usage is TRBV18 and J usage is TRBJ1-1; TRBD1 matches 10 bases. With 2 bases clipped from V and 11 bases from J, the junction kept 5 bases outside the gene matches. This CDR3 has 13 residues. Per the germline V gene, CDR1 is KGHSH and CDR2 is LQKENI. The CDR3 DNA is TGTGCCAGCTCACCAGACAGGGGGCTATACGCTTTCTTT. This codes for CASSPDRGLYAFF.

In DNA, the CDR3 is TGTGCCAGCAGCCGACAGGGAACAGATACGCAGTATTTT. This gives the protein CASSRQGTDTQYF. V and J are TRBV7-6 and TRBJ2-3, with 7 bases lining up with TRBD1. The CDR3 contains 13 residues. With V trimmed by 5 bases and J by 3 bases, 2 bases remained unmatched. Per germline, CDR1 SGHVS and CDR2 FNYEAQ.

This chain connects TRBV28 to TRBJ2-5; the match to TRBD1 covers 8 bases. The V gene end was trimmed by 6 bases and the J gene end by 7 bases; junction bases not matched to a gene: 7. Germline V gene data show CDR1 as MDHEN and CDR2 as SYDVKM. The CDR3 is 13 residues long. CDR3 protein: CASSPDRGTTQYF. DNA for the CDR3: TGTGCCAGCAGCCCCGACAGGGGAACGACCCAGTACTTC.

V usage is TRBV6-5 and J usage is TRBJ1-5; D possibly corresponds to TRBD1 (6 bases). Trimming stripped 6 bases from V and 9 bases from J, with 18 bases between. The germline V gene has CDR1 MNHEY and CDR2 SVGAGI. This CDR3 is 14 amino acids long. Written as DNA, the CDR3 is TGTGCCAGCAGCCTAGGACAGCTCGAATGGCCCCAGCATTTT. Residues: CASSLGQLEWPQHF.

This sequence joins TRBV20-1 and TRBJ1-2, with unresolved D. V was clipped by 5 bases and J by 8 bases, with 9 bases between them. Germline V gene sequence: CDR1 DFQATT, CDR2 SNEGSKA (reference sequence). The CDR3 runs 10 residues. For the CDR3, the DNA is TGCAGTGCTGGGCCTGGGGGCTACACCTTC. It codes for CSAGPGGYTF.

This chain uses TRBV5-1 with TRBJ1-2; no clear D gene. Germline-derived CDR1 and CDR2 are SGHRS and YFSETQ. V lost 5 bases to trimming and J lost 4 bases, with 18 bases between them. This CDR3 spans 15 amino acids. The CDR3 loop reads CASRVTHPDSYGYTF. CDR3 coding DNA: TGCGCCAGCAGGGTAACCCACCCCGACTCCTATGGCTACACCTTC. The full variable domain, its missing parts supplied by reference TRBV5-1 and TRBJ1-2, is KAGVTQTPRYLIKTRGQQVTLSCSPISGHRSVSWYQQTPGQGLQFLFEYFSETQRNKGNFPGRFSGRQFSNSRSEMNVSTLELGDSALYLCASRVTHPDSYGYTFGSGTRLTVV.

The J gene is TRBJ1-2, the V gene TRBV28; D not certain. V was trimmed by 3 bases and J by 4 bases, leaving 12 bases between them. This CDR3 has 14 residues. The germline V gene encodes CDR1 MDHEN and CDR2 SYDVKM. The CDR3: CASSFYRSGYGYTF. CDR3 DNA sequence: TGTGCCAGCAGTTTCTACCGGAGCGGCTATGGCTACACCTTC.

The V and J genes are TRBV5-4 and TRBJ2-3; 10 nucleotides align to TRBD2. There are 16 residues in the CDR3. The germline CDR1 and CDR2 sequences are SGHNT and YYREEE (reference sequence). J was trimmed by 2 bases and V by 4 bases; bases with no gene match: 7. As DNA, the CDR3 is TGTGCCAGCAGCCTGTTTCTAGCGGGGGACACAGATACGCAGTATTTT. It translates to CASSLFLAGDTDTQYF.

The V gene is TRBV24-1, the J gene TRBJ1-5, with D hard to call. Trimming took 5 bases from V and 3 from J, leaving 4 bases between them. The CDR3 runs to 12 residues. Germline CDR1 reads KGHDR; CDR2 reads SFDVKD. This CDR3 reads CATSGYNQPQHF. CDR3 sequence (DNA): TGTGCCACCAGTGGTTACAATCAGCCCCAGCATTTT.

Regarding this clone: This sample includes further DNA sequences coding for the same CDR3. This chain joins TRBV5-1 and TRBJ2-1, with 12 bases identical to TRBD2. The germline CDR1 and CDR2 sequences are SGHRS and YFSETQ. The CDR3 has 15 residues. V trimming: 0 bases; J trimming: 10 bases; junction bases outside the gene matches: 5. Here the CDR3 reads CASSLGLAGVGEQFF. CDR3 DNA sequence: TGCGCCAGCAGCTTGGGACTAGCGGGAGTTGGGGAGCAGTTCTTC.

This chain joins TRBV19 and TRBJ1-2; 7 bases align to TRBD1. Germline V gives CDR1 LNHDA, CDR2 SQIVND (reference sequence). J was trimmed by 2 bases and V by 6 bases; bases with no gene match: 12. CDR3 length: 16 residues. The CDR3 sequence is CASRPVRDRDNYGYTF. CDR3 in DNA: TGTGCCAGTAGGCCCGTCCGGGACAGAGACAACTATGGCTACACCTTC.

The chain combines TRBV18 with TRBJ1-1; tentatively, D is TRBD1 (5 bases). Germline CDR1 reads KGHSH; CDR2 reads LQKENI. CDR3 length: 14 amino acids. Trimming stripped 6 bases from V and 2 bases from J, with 13 bases between. CDR3 nucleotides: TGTGCCAGCTCCCTCCAGGGCGTCAACACTGAAGCTTTCTTT. The encoded protein is CASSLQGVNTEAFF. Full variable domain (remainder filled in from reference TRBV18 and TRBJ1-1): NAGVMQNPRHLVRRRGQEARLRCSPMKGHSHVYWYRQLPEEGLKFMVYLQKENIIDESGMPKERFSAEFPKEGPSILRIQQVVRGDSAAYFCASSLQGVNTEAFFGQGTRLTVV.

V is TRBV12-5 and J is TRBJ2-2; 8 bases are shared with TRBD2. CDR1 LGHNT and CDR2 FRNRAP come from the germline V gene. The CDR3 is 16 amino acids. Germline trimming cut 0 bases from V and 6 bases from J; bases unmatched to any gene: 6. DNA for the CDR3: TGTGCTAGTGGTTTGGTCGGGACTAGAGGGGCCGGGGAGCTGTTTTTT. Its protein is CASGLVGTRGAGELFF.

J is TRBJ1-6 and V is TRBV9; 9 nucleotides agree with TRBD1. Germline-derived CDR1 and CDR2 are SGDLS and YYNGEE. The CDR3 spans 15 residues. V lost 4 bases and J lost 9; bases outside the gene matches: 8. DNA of the CDR3: TGTGCCAGCAGCCTCTCCGGGACAGGGTTTTCACCCCTCCACTTT. It specifies CASSLSGTGFSPLHF.

The chain combines TRBV6-6 with TRBJ1-2; D perhaps matches TRBD1 (5 bases). Between the trimmed V and J ends, which lost 4 bases and 4 bases, there was a span of 13 bases. This CDR3 spans 14 amino acids. Germline V gives CDR1 MNHNY, CDR2 SVGAGI (reference sequence). CDR3 nucleotide sequence: TGTGCCAGCAGTTCCCAGGGTGTGGGCTATGGCTACACCTTC. This sequence encodes CASSSQGVGYGYTF.

The chain carries TRBV5-6 and TRBJ1-2, with D uncertain. The germline CDR1 and CDR2 sequences are SGHDT and YYEEEE. The CDR3 contains 14 residues. V was shortened by 0 bases and J by 4 bases, with 10 bases between the two germline ends. The CDR3 is CASSLDRDLYGYTF. The CDR3 DNA follows: TGTGCCAGCAGCTTGGACAGAGACCTCTATGGCTACACCTTC.

J is TRBJ1-5 and V is TRBV7-2; D unresolved. The CDR3 loop spans 15 amino acids. Germline V gene lookup returns CDR1 SGHTA and CDR2 FQGNSA. V was clipped by 2 bases and J by 9 bases, with 17 bases between them. The CDR3 DNA reads as TGTGCCAGCAGCTTAAACCTCCCTGGGTGGGCGCCCCAGCATTTT. Translating it yields CASSLNLPGWAPQHF. Based on the CDR3 plus reference TRBV7-2 and TRBJ1-5, the full variable domain is GAGVSQSPSNKVTEKGKDVELRCDPISGHTALYWYRQSLGQGLEFLIYFQGNSAPDKSGLPSDRFSAERTGGSVSTLTIQRTQQEDSAVYLCASSLNLPGWAPQHFGDGTRLSIL.

The chain is built from TRBV19 and TRBJ2-7; D remains unclear. The CDR3 runs 14 residues. Germline assignment: CDR1 LNHDA and CDR2 SQIVND (reference sequence). Trimming shortened V by 2 bases and J by 1 base, and 9 bases separated the two germline ends. CDR3 protein: CASSIFPQSYEQYF. CDR3 nucleotide sequence: TGTGCCAGTAGTATATTCCCACAGTCCTACGAGCAGTACTTC.

This clone has just a few counts. The chain combines TRBV3-1 (or the pseudogene TRBV3-2) with TRBJ2-2; 9 bases line up with TRBD2. J lost 6 bases, V lost 0 bases, and 5 bases had no gene match. Germline V gives CDR1 LGHDT, CDR2 YNNKEL (reference sequence). There are 16 residues in the CDR3. CDR3 in DNA: TGTGCCAGCAGCCAAGATATGGGACTAGCAGCCGGGGAGCTGTTTTTT. This encodes CASSQDMGLAAGELFF.